One and the same sample provided the 14 T cell receptor beta chains below, sequenced in a study of control samples from healthy donors and cancer patients. The data were produced by immunoSEQ multiplex PCR, yet TCRdb's version contains in-frame clones alone and is incomplete. The sample records 55,000 to 65,000 clones, more than 75% being singletons. The sample taken for sequencing was PBMCs. These receptors were taken from a woman aged 55-70 years with lung cancer.

The chain recombines TRBV11-2 with TRBJ2-5, with unresolved D. Trimming pared 5 bases from V and 7 bases from J, leaving 26 bases between. The CDR3 contains 17 residues. Germline CDR1 and CDR2: SGHAT and FQNNGV. The CDR3 sequence is CASSLQGGTGRLRTQYF. CDR3 DNA: TGTGCCAGCAGCCTACAAGGTGGCACCGGCCGGTTACGGACCCAGTACTTC.

The chain has TRBV11-2 and TRBJ1-4; D is possibly TRBD1 (6 bases). CDR3 length: 16 amino acids. The V end lost 3 bases, the J end lost 3 bases, and 14 bases lay between the germline ends. The germline gives CDR1 SGHAT, CDR2 FQNNGV. Here the CDR3 reads CASSFAHRASNEKLFF. DNA of the CDR3: TGTGCCAGCAGCTTCGCCCACAGGGCTTCTAATGAAAAACTGTTTTTT.

This rearrangement joins TRBV20-1 to TRBJ1-5; TRBD1 agrees at 8 bases. The V gene's germline CDR1 is DFQATT and CDR2 SNEGSKA (reference sequence). The CDR3 spans 15 residues. The J segment lost 6 bases and the V segment lost 3 bases, leaving 10 bases of the junction unmatched. CDR3 nucleotides: TGCAGTGCTAGTTCCGGACAGGGCTTGAGTCAGCCCCAGCATTTT. Its protein product is CSASSGQGLSQPQHF.

The CDR3 protein is CASSQPSGRLTGEQYF. CDR3 DNA: TGTGCCAGCTCACAACCTAGCGGGAGGCTCACTGGCGAGCAGTACTTC. The V gene is TRBV18, the J gene TRBJ2-7, with 11 bases fitting TRBD2. This CDR3 has 16 residues. J gave up 6 bases and V 4 bases, and 11 bases lay outside the gene matches. Germline CDR1 reads KGHSH; CDR2 reads LQKENI.

The rearrangement joins TRBV9 to TRBJ1-1; D not resolved. CDR1 and CDR2 from the germline V gene are SGDLS and YYNGEE. The germline V and J ends were trimmed by 3 bases and 3 bases, with 18 bases remaining between them. CDR3 length: 16 amino acids. DNA of the CDR3: TGTGCCAGCAGCGAGGCCCCCCACCCTGAGGACACTGAAGCTTTCTTT. Its protein is CASSEAPHPEDTEAFF.

In this sample, this clone turned up a few times. The chain has TRBV28 and TRBJ2-7, with 7 bases aligning to TRBD1. Unmatched junction bases numbered 6, after V lost 8 bases and J lost 2 bases. From germline, CDR1 is MDHEN and CDR2 SYDVKM. There are 13 residues in the CDR3. The CDR3 here is CASGQATTYEQYF. In DNA, the CDR3 is TGTGCCAGCGGACAGGCGACGACCTACGAGCAGTACTTC. The entire variable domain, with the rest obtained from reference TRBV28 and TRBJ2-7, is as follows: DVKVTQSSRYLVKRTGEKVFLECVQDMDHENMFWYRQDPGLGLRLIYFSYDVKMKEKGDIPEGYSVSREKKERFSLILESASTNQTSMYLCASGQATTYEQYFGPGTRLTVT.

The chain is built from TRBV6-1 and TRBJ2-2, with D maybe TRBD2 (5 bases). CDR3 length equals 13 residues. Germline values: CDR1 MNHNS, CDR2 SASEGT. Trimming removed 3 bases at V and 7 bases at J, with 9 bases between. The DNA of the CDR3 is TGTGCCAGCAGTGAGACACGGGGCGGGGAGCTGTTTTTT. Its protein is CASSETRGGELFF.

The V gene is TRBV12-5, the J gene TRBJ1-4; perhaps TRBD1 as D (5 bases). V was clipped by 3 bases and J by 0 bases, with 8 bases between them. Germline V gives CDR1 LGHNT, CDR2 FRNRAP. This CDR3 contains 15 residues. CDR3 loop: CASGFQTATNEKLFF. The CDR3 region has the DNA TGTGCTAGTGGTTTCCAGACAGCAACTAATGAAAAACTGTTTTTT.

The V and J genes are TRBV5-1 and TRBJ1-3, with D tentatively TRBD1 (6 bases). Germline V gene data show CDR1 as SGHRS and CDR2 as YFSETQ. This CDR3 spans 16 amino acids. V was clipped by 4 bases and J by 0 bases, with 14 bases between them. Written as DNA, the CDR3 is TGCGCCAGCAGCCTACAGCCACAGGGCTCTGGAAACACCATATATTTT. Encoded protein: CASSLQPQGSGNTIYF.

The chain uses TRBV5-6 and TRBJ1-5; 8 positions match TRBD1. This CDR3 comprises 14 residues. Germline values: CDR1 SGHDT, CDR2 YYEEEE. The V and J ends lost 0 bases and 7 bases, in that order; junction bases with no gene match: 3. The CDR3 loop reads CASSLGTGYQPQHF. In nucleotides, the CDR3 is TGTGCCAGCAGCTTGGGGACAGGGTACCAGCCCCAGCATTTT.

This chain connects TRBV3-1 (or the pseudogene TRBV3-2) to TRBJ2-7; D gene uncertain. Germline assignment: CDR1 LGHDT and CDR2 YNNKEL (reference sequence). Trimming stripped 4 bases from V and 0 bases from J, with 7 bases between. The CDR3 extends over 13 amino acids. The DNA of the CDR3 is TGTGCCAGCAGCCGACAAGCCTCCTACGAGCAGTACTTC. This codes for CASSRQASYEQYF.

This sequence joins TRBV12-3 or TRBV12-4 and TRBJ1-2; D uncertain. This CDR3 contains 12 residues. V was shortened by 0 bases and J by 5 bases, with 4 bases between the two germline ends. Here the CDR3 reads CASSLAVYGYTF. The CDR3 DNA is TGTGCCAGCAGTTTAGCGGTATATGGCTACACCTTC.

This clone was counted a single time. The CDR3 DNA reads TGCGCCAGCAGCGCCGGGACTAGCGGGAGTTTCGATGAGCAGTTCTTC. It codes for CASSAGTSGSFDEQFF. This chain connects TRBV5-1 to TRBJ2-1; 14 bases fit TRBD2. Germline V CDR1 and CDR2: SGHRS, YFSETQ. After removal of 4 bases from V and 8 bases from J, the junction contained 8 bases not matched to a gene. The CDR3 covers 16 residues.

This clone appeared a single time. The genes are TRBV10-1 and TRBJ2-3; 8 bases line up with TRBD2. The CDR3 is 16 amino acids. CDR1 and CDR2 (germline): WNHNN, SYGVQD (reference sequence). V lost 3 bases and J lost 5; bases outside the gene matches: 10. The DNA of the CDR3 is TGCGCCAGCAGTGATATGATAGCGGGATCTCAAGATACGCAGTATTTT. Translating it yields CASSDMIAGSQDTQYF.